This TCR beta chain was found in a study of neurological immune-mediated disorders. Study observations and caveats: None of the CDR3 amino acid sequences in expanded clones turned up in more than one subject, which points to private repertoires in all groups.

TCRdb redid the calling of the 5' RACE reads with MiXCR, one entry per CDR3 protein. The table has 30,000 to 35,000 distinct CDR3 sequences, roughly 23% seen once. This clonotype was counted ten times or more. The antigen is unknown. The sorted libraries drew on 950,000 to 1,000,000 T cells that were CD4+ or CD8+. CDR3 length: 18 residues. Trimming removed 4 bases from V and 6 bases from J, with 27 bases in between. Germline-derived CDR1 and CDR2 are MNHEY and SMNVEV (reference sequence). What was sequenced was CD4+ T cells from blood. This TCR was sampled from a man in his fifties with HTLV-1-associated myelopathy (HAM/TSP). V gene TRBV27 combines with J gene TRBJ1-2, with D uncertain. CDR3 sequence reads: CASSSNTPRVKERDGYTF. The CDR3 DNA reads TGTGCCAGCAGTTCCAACACGCCCCGAGTCAAAGAGCGCGATGGCTACACCTTC.